This passage covers 22 T cell receptor beta chains from one sample sequenced in a study of T cell responses to AZD1222 COVID-19 vaccine. Sequencing was performed with immunoSEQ multiplex PCR; in TCRdb, only in-frame clones are kept and a portion is missing. The sample consists of about 120,000 clones, 70% to 90% of them appearing once. The sequences come from peripheral blood, collected on day 0 of AZD1222 vaccination. These receptors were collected from an adult in good health.

The chain combines TRBV12-1 with TRBJ2-7; the DNA was not used to check the table's D call, TRBD2. TRBV12-1 is termed a pseudogene. This CDR3 has 19 residues. CDR3 DNA: TGTGCCAGCAGCTCGGGCAGGGTTTCCCGACTAGCGGGAGGTTGGGAGCAGTACTTC. Protein product: CASSSGRVSRLAGGWEQYF.

V usage is TRBV9 and J usage is TRBJ1-1; perhaps TRBD1 as D (5 bases). Trimming removed 2 bases from V and 5 bases from J, with 10 bases in between. Germline-derived CDR1 and CDR2 are SGDLS and YYNGEE. The CDR3 has 13 residues. The CDR3 coding sequence is TGTGCCAGCAGCGTCGATACAGGAACTGAAGCTTTCTTT. Translated: CASSVDTGTEAFF. The full variable domain, with the rest looked up from reference TRBV9 and TRBJ1-1, is DSGVTQTPKHLITATGQRVTLRCSPRSGDLSVYWYQQSLDQGLQFLIQYYNGEERAKGNILERFSAQQFPDLHSELNLSSLELGDSALYFCASSVDTGTEAFFGQGTRLTVV.

The rearrangement uses TRBV13 and TRBJ2-4; 9 nucleotides agree with TRBD1. Trimming removed 5 bases from V and 6 bases from J; junction bases left unmatched: 8. The CDR3 totals 15 residues. Per the germline V gene, CDR1 is PRHDT and CDR2 is FYEKMQ (reference sequence). CDR3 coding DNA: TGTGCCAGCAGCCGGACAGGGGAAAATGGAAACATTCAGTACTTC. Its protein product is CASSRTGENGNIQYF. Using reference TRBV13 and TRBJ2-4 for the parts outside the CDR3, the full variable domain is AAGVIQSPRHLIKEKRETATLKCYPIPRHDTVYWYQQGPGQDPQFLISFYEKMQSDKGSIPDRFSAQQFSDYHSELNMSSLELGDSALYFCASSRTGENGNIQYFGAGTRLSVL.

V gene TRBV7-8 combines with J gene TRBJ1-5, with D tentatively TRBD1 (6 bases). The CDR3 covers 15 residues. V lost 5 bases, J lost 2 bases, and 13 bases lay in between. Looked up from germline, CDR1 is SGHVS and CDR2 is FQNEAQ. The CDR3 DNA sequence: TGTGCCAGCAGCATCCAGGACAGCCGCAATCAGCCCCAGCATTTT. This translates into CASSIQDSRNQPQHF.

The chain joins TRBV27 to TRBJ1-3; D is perhaps TRBD1 (6 bases). CDR1 is MNHEY and CDR2 is SMNVEV in the germline V gene (reference sequence). The CDR3 is made up of 13 amino acids. Trimming took off 9 bases at V and 4 bases at J, with 13 bases between the two ends. The CDR3 sequence is CASWGAQGNTIYF. CDR3 coding DNA: TGTGCCAGTTGGGGGGCGCAAGGAAACACCATATATTTT.

The table lists this clone with a few counts. This sequence joins TRBV28 and TRBJ1-4; 7 bases match TRBD1. The V gene's germline CDR1 is MDHEN and CDR2 SYDVKM. CDR3 size: 14 residues. Trimming cost V 2 bases and J 9 bases; bases outside gene matches: 6. CDR3 region: CASSLGQVRKKLFF. The CDR3, as DNA: TGTGCCAGCAGTTTAGGACAGGTCAGGAAAAAACTGTTTTTT.

The genes are TRBV9 and TRBJ2-7; D not resolved. Germline CDR1 SGDLS, CDR2 YYNGEE. Trimming stripped 1 base from V and 0 bases from J, with 11 bases between. The CDR3 spans 15 residues. The CDR3 loop reads CASSVRDGPSYEQYF. CDR3 bases: TGTGCCAGCAGCGTACGAGACGGTCCCTCCTACGAGCAGTACTTC.

The V call is TRBV12-3 or TRBV12-4, the J call TRBJ1-5, with 7 bases identical to TRBD1. V lost 5 bases to trimming and J lost 11 bases; unmatched junction nucleotides: 3. The CDR3 length is 11 residues. This CDR3 is CASSKTGAQHF. CDR3 in DNA: TGTGCCAGCAGTAAAACAGGGGCCCAGCATTTT.

The gene calls are TRBV5-4 and TRBJ1-2; weak D call: TRBD1 (6 bases). Trimming cost V 2 bases and J 8 bases, with 13 bases left between them. Germline V CDR1 and CDR2: SGHNT, YYREEE (reference sequence). The CDR3 length is 13 residues. The CDR3 sequence is CASSFTGPRGYTF. CDR3 nucleotides: TGTGCCAGCAGCTTTACAGGGCCTAGGGGCTACACCTTC.

The chain employs TRBV19 and TRBJ1-6; a possible D gene is TRBD1 (6 bases). CDR3 length equals 13 residues. Germline V lookup: CDR1 LNHDA, CDR2 SQIVND (reference sequence). The V end was cut by 5 bases, the J end by 7 bases, with 9 bases between. The CDR3: CASSYDRNSPLHF. CDR3 in DNA: TGTGCCAGTAGTTACGACAGGAATTCACCCCTCCACTTT.

This chain connects TRBV27 to TRBJ1-2; 9 bases are shared with TRBD1. This CDR3 has 14 amino acids. V shed 4 bases, J shed 5 bases, and the junction held 5 bases outside the gene matches. Looked up from germline, CDR1 is MNHEY and CDR2 is SMNVEV (reference sequence). The CDR3, as DNA: TGTGCCAGCAGTTGGACAGGGGTAGGTTATGGCTACACCTTC. As protein: CASSWTGVGYGYTF.

This clone was seen once. V usage is TRBV7-2 and J usage is TRBJ2-7; unclear D gene. The length of the CDR3 is 13 residues. Per germline, CDR1 SGHTA and CDR2 FQGNSA. Between the trimmed V and J ends, which lost 3 bases and 3 bases, there was a span of 9 bases. The CDR3 region is CASSFLVVYEQYF. CDR3 nucleotides: TGTGCCAGCAGCTTCCTTGTAGTCTACGAGCAGTACTTC.

The gene calls are TRBV6-2 or TRBV6-3 and TRBJ2-7; the match to TRBD2 covers 10 bases. This CDR3 comprises 19 residues. The junction had 17 bases not matched to a gene; V was cut back by 4 bases and J by 2 bases. Germline V gene sequence: CDR1 MNHEY, CDR2 SVGEGT. CDR3 in DNA: TGTGCCAGCAGTTGGGCCTTAGCGGGAGGCGACTCAGAACCCTACGAGCAGTACTTC. Encoded protein: CASSWALAGGDSEPYEQYF.

V gene TRBV2 combines with J gene TRBJ1-4; D not certain. Deletions cut 6 bases from V and 8 bases from J, with 13 bases between. Germline CDR1 reads SNHLY; CDR2 reads FYNNEI. The CDR3 contains 13 residues. The CDR3 region has the DNA TGTGCCAGCAGACCCAGCCTTGGGGAAAAACTGTTTTTT. Translation gives CASRPSLGEKLFF.

This chain uses TRBV5-8 with TRBJ1-1; 7 positions agree with TRBD1. This CDR3 region has 15 residues. The germline V gene encodes CDR1 SGHTS and CDR2 YDEGEE. V trimming: 4 bases; J trimming: 2 bases; junction bases outside the gene matches: 8. The CDR3 loop reads CASSIGGTVNTEAFF. The CDR3 bases are TGTGCCAGCAGCATTGGAGGGACAGTAAACACTGAAGCTTTCTTT.

The chain links TRBV18 to TRBJ1-4, with D hard to call. CDR3 length: 15 amino acids. Trimming took off 5 bases at V and 3 bases at J, with 13 bases between the two ends. Per germline, CDR1 KGHSH and CDR2 LQKENI. The CDR3 coding sequence is TGTGCCAGCTCATGGGCCAAGAAGGCTAATGAAAAACTGTTTTTT. Amino acids: CASSWAKKANEKLFF.

CDR3 DNA: TGTGCCAGCAGCCAAACACAGGGGCTGGGAGACATTCAGTACTTC. This encodes CASSQTQGLGDIQYF. The chain links TRBV3-1 (or the pseudogene TRBV3-2) to TRBJ2-4, with 7 nucleotides matching TRBD1. Germline trimming cut 2 bases from V and 8 bases from J; bases unmatched to any gene: 9. The CDR3 covers 15 residues. Germline values: CDR1 LGHDT, CDR2 YNNKEL (reference sequence).

The chain is built from TRBV28 and TRBJ1-1; D ambiguous. Germline loops: CDR1 MDHEN, CDR2 SYDVKM. This CDR3 region has 11 residues. Trimming removed 3 bases at V and 2 bases at J, with 1 base between. CDR3 bases: TGTGCCAGCAGTTTCAACACTGAAGCTTTCTTT. Protein product: CASSFNTEAFF.

This clone was detected only once. The genes are TRBV30 and TRBJ1-1, with D maybe TRBD1 (5 bases). Trimming stripped 0 bases from V and 1 base from J, with 6 bases between. The germline CDR1 and CDR2 sequences are GTSNPN and SVGIG (reference sequence). The CDR3 length is 13 residues. The CDR3 DNA reads TGTGCCTGGAGTGTACAGGAGAACACTGAAGCTTTCTTT. It codes for CAWSVQENTEAFF. Together with reference TRBV30 and TRBJ1-1, the CDR3 gives the full variable domain: SQTIHQWPATLVQPVGSPLSLECTVEGTSNPNLYWYRQAAGRGLQLLFYSVGIGQISSEVPQNLSASRPQDRQFILSSKKLLLSDSGFYLCAWSVQENTEAFFGQGTRLTVV.

This chain connects TRBV18 to TRBJ2-2, with 10 bases matching TRBD1. The CDR3 length is 15 residues. V trimming: 3 bases; J trimming: 6 bases; junction bases outside the gene matches: 4. Germline CDR1 is KGHSH and CDR2 is LQKENI. The CDR3 region is CASSPRDRGSGELFF. In DNA, the CDR3 is TGTGCCAGCTCACCCCGGGACAGGGGCTCCGGGGAGCTGTTTTTT. The full variable domain, in which reference TRBV18 and TRBJ2-2 provide the parts outside the CDR3, is NAGVMQNPRHLVRRRGQEARLRCSPMKGHSHVYWYRQLPEEGLKFMVYLQKENIIDESGMPKERFSAEFPKEGPSILRIQQVVRGDSAAYFCASSPRDRGSGELFFGEGSRLTVL.

The CDR3 region is CASSLDGSGDTQYF. Written as DNA, the CDR3 is TGCGCCAGCAGCTTGGACGGGAGTGGAGATACGCAGTATTTT. This chain joins TRBV5-1 and TRBJ2-3, with D tentatively TRBD2 (6 bases). Trimming shortened V by 0 bases and J by 5 bases, and 10 bases separated the two germline ends. This CDR3 contains 14 residues. Germline CDR1 is SGHRS and CDR2 is YFSETQ.

This rearrangement joins TRBV19 to TRBJ2-2; TRBD2 might be the D (6 bases). This CDR3 comprises 16 residues. Deletions cut 3 bases from V and 4 bases from J, with 15 bases between. The germline gives CDR1 LNHDA, CDR2 SQIVND (reference sequence). CDR3 sequence reads: CASSISLGGVTGELFF. CDR3 nucleotide sequence: TGTGCCAGTAGTATTTCCTTGGGGGGAGTCACCGGGGAGCTGTTTTTT.